A single sample gave rise to the 21 T cell receptor beta chains below, sequenced in a study of T cell repertoires in cytomegalovirus infection. One entry per CDR3 protein results from TCRdb running MiXCR on the reads. In the table there are about 570,000 distinct CDR3 sequences, approximately 40% of which are singletons. The antigens for these receptors are not known. The sample was cultured PBMCs, taken from culture after CMV antigen stimulation. These receptors originate from a human donor in good health (CMV status not recorded). Some clones in this sample may be carry-over from other donors' samples.

The V and J genes are TRBV12-3 or TRBV12-4 and TRBJ2-1, with 10 positions matching TRBD2. Trimming took 6 bases from V and 6 from J; bases not matched to a gene: 8. The CDR3 has 15 amino acids. This CDR3 reads CASSSYSGRANEQFF. The CDR3 DNA is TGTGCCAGCAGCTCGTACAGCGGGAGGGCCAATGAGCAGTTCTTC.

A few counts support this clonotype. The J gene is TRBJ2-7, the V gene TRBV15; D remains unclear. CDR1 is LNHNV, CDR2 YYDKDF, per germline (reference sequence). The CDR3 extends over 15 amino acids. V dropped 0 bases and J dropped 3 bases, with 12 bases sitting between them. CDR3 amino acids: CATSRDNQRLYEQYF. The CDR3 DNA reads as TGTGCCACCAGCAGAGACAACCAGAGACTCTACGAGCAGTACTTC.

The rearrangement joins TRBV3-1 to TRBJ1-5; TRBD1 agrees at 7 bases. The CDR3 is 14 residues long. The germline V gene has CDR1 LGHDT and CDR2 YNNKEL (reference sequence). V trimming: 8 bases; J trimming: 5 bases; junction bases outside the gene matches: 9. CDR3 coding DNA: TGTGCCAGCGGGCCGGGACAGTGGCATCAGCCCCAGCATTTT. Amino acids: CASGPGQWHQPQHF.

The V and J genes are TRBV5-1 and TRBJ1-4, with D maybe TRBD1 (5 bases). This CDR3 has 17 amino acids. Germline V gives CDR1 SGHRS, CDR2 YFSETQ. The V gene lost 0 bases and the J gene lost 5 bases, with 17 bases spanning the gap. DNA of the CDR3: TGCGCCAGCAGCTTGGCTTCGTACCCACGGGGGAATGAAAAACTGTTTTTT. This codes for CASSLASYPRGNEKLFF. Based on the CDR3 plus reference TRBV5-1 and TRBJ1-4, the full variable domain is KAGVTQTPRYLIKTRGQQVTLSCSPISGHRSVSWYQQTPGQGLQFLFEYFSETQRNKGNFPGRFSGRQFSNSRSEMNVSTLELGDSALYLCASSLASYPRGNEKLFFGSGTQLSVL.

The chain uses TRBV12-3 or TRBV12-4 and TRBJ2-5; TRBD1 is a possible D gene (7 bases). Trimming took off 5 bases at V and 5 bases at J, with 21 bases between the two ends. The CDR3 extends over 16 amino acids. This chain's CDR3 is CASSPRGTAGIETQYF. CDR3 bases: TGTGCCAGCAGTCCAAGGGGGACAGCGGGTATCGAGACCCAGTACTTC.

There are a few counts of this clonotype. The chain couples TRBV5-1 to TRBJ2-1; TRBD1 or TRBD2 may be the D gene (6 bases each). Per germline, CDR1 SGHRS and CDR2 YFSETQ. The length of the CDR3 is 15 residues. Trimming removed 0 bases at V and 6 bases at J, with 13 bases between. CDR3 bases: TGCGCCAGCAGCTTGGCCCCGGGGGCGGCCAATGAGCAGTTCTTC. This codes for CASSLAPGAANEQFF.

This clonotype was picked up a small number of times. CDR3 sequence (DNA): TGTGCCAGCACCCTTGACAGGGCCTATGGCTACACCTTC. This gives the protein CASTLDRAYGYTF. The chain combines TRBV7-2 with TRBJ1-2, with 7 bases that match TRBD1. The germline CDR1 and CDR2 sequences are SGHTA and FQGNSA. CDR3 length: 13 amino acids. Germline trimming cut 7 bases from V and 4 bases from J; bases unmatched to any gene: 6.

This chain joins TRBV4-2 and TRBJ2-5, with 12 bases lining up with TRBD2. The germline gives CDR1 LGHNA, CDR2 YNFKEQ. This CDR3 is built from 16 residues. The V gene end was trimmed by 0 bases and the J gene end by 10 bases; junction bases not matched to a gene: 9. DNA for the CDR3: TGTGCCAGCAGCCAAGAGGCTAGCGGGAGGGCGGGGGACCAGTACTTC. The encoded protein is CASSQEASGRAGDQYF.

The table lists this clonotype with a few counts. The chain recombines TRBV12-3 or TRBV12-4 with TRBJ1-2; possible D gene TRBD1, 5 bases. The length of the CDR3 is 13 residues. V was pared by 4 bases and J by 5 bases, with 11 bases between. The CDR3 DNA follows: TGTGCCAGCAGTTCGCCTCCAGGGTATGGCTACACCTTC. This codes for CASSSPPGYGYTF.

This chain links TRBV28 with TRBJ1-1; maybe TRBD1 (5 bases). CDR3 length: 17 residues. V shed 6 bases and J shed 0 bases, with 20 bases lying between them. Per the germline V gene, CDR1 is MDHEN and CDR2 is SYDVKM. Written as DNA, the CDR3 is TGTGCCAGCAGATCCACAGGTGAGGGGAGCATGAACACTGAAGCTTTCTTT. Its translation is CASRSTGEGSMNTEAFF. Variable domain in full (rest from reference TRBV28 and TRBJ1-1): DVKVTQSSRYLVKRTGEKVFLECVQDMDHENMFWYRQDPGLGLRLIYFSYDVKMKEKGDIPEGYSVSREKKERFSLILESASTNQTSMYLCASRSTGEGSMNTEAFFGQGTRLTVV.

In this sample, this clonotype turned up a few times. The chain links TRBV7-2 to TRBJ1-1; 8 bases are shared with TRBD1. The CDR3 consists of 17 residues. Trimming removed 4 bases from V and 1 base from J; junction bases left unmatched: 11. CDR1 and CDR2 (germline): SGHTA, FQGNSA. Written as DNA, the CDR3 is TGTGCCAGCAGCTATAGAGGACAGGGAAGAGCGAACACTGAAGCTTTCTTT. Protein product: CASSYRGQGRANTEAFF. Combining the CDR3 with reference TRBV7-2 and TRBJ1-1 gives the whole variable domain GAGVSQSPSNKVTEKGKDVELRCDPISGHTALYWYRQSLGQGLEFLIYFQGNSAPDKSGLPSDRFSAERTGGSVSTLTIQRTQQEDSAVYLCASSYRGQGRANTEAFFGQGTRLTVV.

The V gene is TRBV20-1, the J gene TRBJ1-1, with 9 nucleotides matching TRBD1. Germline V gene sequence: CDR1 DFQATT, CDR2 SNEGSKA (reference sequence). The V gene end was trimmed by 2 bases and the J gene end by 6 bases; junction bases not matched to a gene: 7. This CDR3 has 14 residues. The CDR3 DNA is TGCAGTGCTAGACCTTCCGGGACAGGGCCTGAAGCTTTCTTT. Translating gives CSARPSGTGPEAFF.

This clonotype was counted between two and nine times. The chain employs TRBV20-1 and TRBJ2-5; TRBD2 agrees at 10 bases. Per the germline V gene, CDR1 is DFQATT and CDR2 is SNEGSKA (reference sequence). This CDR3 has 15 residues. Losses at the gene ends were 5 bases for V and 7 bases for J; bases not matched to a gene: 13. This CDR3 reads CSAGVAGGEGGTQYF. The CDR3 coding sequence is TGCAGTGCTGGAGTAGCGGGGGGTGAAGGAGGGACCCAGTACTTC.

In its sample, this clonotype was seen a few times. V is TRBV28 and J is TRBJ2-2; 10 bases map to TRBD1. Germline-derived CDR1 and CDR2 are MDHEN and SYDVKM. The CDR3 has 15 residues. The CDR3 coding sequence is TGTGTTTCCGAAAGAGGACAGGGGGAACCCGGGGAGCTGTTTTTT. Its protein product is CVSERGQGEPGELFF. The entire variable domain, with the rest obtained from reference TRBV28 and TRBJ2-2, is as follows: DVKVTQSSRYLVKRTGEKVFLECVQDMDHENMFWYRQDPGLGLRLIYFSYDVKMKEKGDIPEGYSVSREKKERFSLILESASTNQTSMYLCVSERGQGEPGELFFGEGSRLTVL.

This clonotype was seen a handful of times. This sequence joins TRBV6-2 or TRBV6-3 and TRBJ2-1; the D gene could be TRBD1 or TRBD2 (5 bases each). V was trimmed by 7 bases and J by 7 bases, leaving 14 bases between them. This CDR3 has 13 residues. Germline-derived CDR1 and CDR2 are MNHEY and SVGEGT. CDR3 sequence (DNA): TGTGCCAGCAACCGGGACCCCGTAAATGAGCAGTTCTTC. This gives the protein CASNRDPVNEQFF.

V and J are TRBV6-1 and TRBJ2-1; D is possibly TRBD2 (6 bases). V lost 7 bases, J lost 4 bases, and 14 bases lay in between. There are 14 residues in the CDR3. Germline V CDR1 and CDR2: MNHNS, SASEGT. The CDR3 DNA reads TGTGCCAGCAAATACGGGAGCGATTACAATGAGCAGTTCTTC. Its translation is CASKYGSDYNEQFF.

The table lists this clonotype with a few counts. This sequence joins TRBV7-6 and TRBJ2-7; 9 nucleotides line up with TRBD2. Germline CDR1 reads SGHVS; CDR2 reads FNYEAQ. V dropped 5 bases and J dropped 3; count of bases not matched to a gene: 8. CDR3 length: 15 residues. The CDR3 spells CASSPSGGSSYEQYF. CDR3 sequence (DNA): TGTGCCAGCAGCCCAAGCGGGGGGTCTAGCTACGAGCAGTACTTC.

The CDR3 protein is CASTPPLGGMDNEQFF. In nucleotides, the CDR3 is TGTGCCAGCACCCCTCCACTCGGAGGTATGGACAATGAGCAGTTCTTC. The chain links TRBV19 to TRBJ2-1; possibly TRBD2 for D (5 bases). Per the germline V gene, CDR1 is LNHDA and CDR2 is SQIVND (reference sequence). Trimming took off 9 bases at V and 5 bases at J, with 23 bases between the two ends. The CDR3 contains 16 residues. Based on the CDR3 plus reference TRBV19 and TRBJ2-1, the full variable domain is DGGITQSPKYLFRKEGQNVTLSCEQNLNHDAMYWYRQDPGQGLRLIYYSQIVNDFQKGDIAEGYSVSREKKESFPLTVTSAQKNPTAFYLCASTPPLGGMDNEQFFGPGTRLTVL.

This clonotype was seen once. V and J are TRBV27 and TRBJ1-4; unclear D gene. Germline lookup yields CDR1 MNHEY and CDR2 SMNVEV (reference sequence). The CDR3 extends over 13 amino acids. Deletions cut 6 bases from V and 3 bases from J, with 8 bases between. Here the CDR3 reads CASSGGSNEKLFF. The CDR3 nucleotides are TGTGCCAGCAGCGGTGGGTCTAATGAAAAACTGTTTTTT.

This chain links TRBV14 with TRBJ1-4; unclear D gene. The germline V gene encodes CDR1 SGHDN and CDR2 FVKESK. Deletions cut 0 bases from V and 10 bases from J, with 6 bases between. This CDR3 has 12 residues. The DNA for the CDR3 is TGTGCCAGCAGCCAAGAAGGAATAAAACTGTTTTTT. It codes for CASSQEGIKLFF.

V usage is TRBV20-1 and J usage is TRBJ2-7; 7 bases align to TRBD1. This CDR3 is built from 15 residues. V lost 2 bases and J lost 6; bases outside the gene matches: 13. CDR1 and CDR2 (germline): DFQATT, SNEGSKA (reference sequence). CDR3: CSARILGQGEGEQYF. In DNA, the CDR3 is TGCAGTGCTAGAATACTGGGCCAGGGGGAAGGCGAGCAGTACTTC.